One sample yielded the 17 T cell receptor beta chains listed below, sequenced in a study of cytomegalovirus exposure and HLA in healthy donors listed by TCRdb under 2017. Library prep was done by the immunoSEQ multiplex PCR assay. For the multiplex PCR, a mixture combining 60 forward primers for TCR Vbeta segments and 13 reverse primers for TCR Jbeta segments was used. TCRdb mirrors the immuneACCESS table, restricted to in-frame sequences. Some clones are absent from its copies; in checked studies, under half trace to an unresolved V gene, and the reason for the others is unknown. Recorded for this sample are about 130,000 clones; 70% to 80% of them occurred a single time. Together, the top ten hold roughly 1.5% of the sample. Sequencing input: PBMCs. These receptors came from a female donor in good health and CMV-seronegative.

This clone was detected only a few times. The J gene is TRBJ2-5, the V gene TRBV19, with TRBD2 identical over 7 bases. Per the germline V gene, CDR1 is LNHDA and CDR2 is SQIVND (reference sequence). Germline trimming cut 7 bases from V and 5 bases from J; bases unmatched to any gene: 7. The CDR3 contains 13 residues. In nucleotides, the CDR3 is TGTGCCAGTAAGGAGGGAGGGAGGGAGACCCAGTACTTC. Amino acids: CASKEGGRETQYF.

The rearrangement uses TRBV4-1 and TRBJ2-1, with 9 bases fitting TRBD1. The CDR3 spans 16 residues. The ends lost 0 bases at V and 6 bases at J; junction bases unmatched: 6. CDR1 and CDR2 from the germline V gene are MGHRA and YSYEKL. In DNA form, the CDR3 reads TGCGCCAGCAGCCAAGAGGGACAGGGAGCCGGCAATGAGCAGTTCTTC. This gives the protein CASSQEGQGAGNEQFF.

This sequence joins TRBV7-9 and TRBJ1-1; weak D call: TRBD1 (5 bases). This CDR3 region has 15 residues. From germline, CDR1 is SEHNR and CDR2 FQNEAQ (reference sequence). Trimming stripped 1 base from V and 0 bases from J, with 9 bases between. Here the CDR3 reads CASSLVGAMNTEAFF. The CDR3 region has the DNA TGTGCCAGCAGCTTAGTTGGGGCTATGAACACTGAAGCTTTCTTT.

The chain joins TRBV9 to TRBJ2-2; D may be TRBD2 (5 bases). Germline CDR1 and CDR2: SGDLS and YYNGEE. Trimming stripped 3 bases from V and 4 bases from J, with 13 bases between. CDR3 length equals 15 residues. The CDR3 protein is CASSAWRTGTGELFF. For the CDR3, the DNA is TGTGCCAGCAGCGCTTGGAGGACGGGCACCGGGGAGCTGTTTTTT.

The genes are TRBV7-9 and TRBJ1-5; no firm D call. The CDR3 totals 15 residues. CDR1 and CDR2 from the germline V gene are SEHNR and FQNEAQ (reference sequence). V lost 2 bases and J lost 2, with 10 bases in between. The DNA for the CDR3 is TGTGCCAGCAGCTTATCAGAGGGCCGCAATCAGCCCCAGCATTTT. This encodes CASSLSEGRNQPQHF. Looking up the rest from reference TRBV7-9 and TRBJ1-5 gives the full variable domain: DTGVSQNPRHKITKRGQNVTFRCDPISEHNRLYWYRQTLGQGPEFLTYFQNEAQLEKSRLLSDRFSAERPKGSFSTLEIQRTEQGDSAMYLCASSLSEGRNQPQHFGDGTRLSIL.

The rearrangement joins TRBV28 to TRBJ1-2; D is perhaps TRBD1 (6 bases). Germline values: CDR1 MDHEN, CDR2 SYDVKM. Trimming pared 6 bases from V and 4 bases from J, leaving 21 bases between. CDR3 length: 16 amino acids. In DNA, the CDR3 is TGTGCCAGCAGAGTTTCGCCCGCGGACAGTGGCTATGGCTACACCTTC. Protein product: CASRVSPADSGYGYTF.

This clone was observed a single time. The chain links TRBV7-9 to TRBJ1-2; no clear D gene. The V gene's germline CDR1 is SEHNR and CDR2 FQNEAQ (reference sequence). Trimming removed 1 base at V and 4 bases at J, with 7 bases between. CDR3 length equals 13 residues. The CDR3: CASSLGLAYGYTF. As DNA, the CDR3 is TGTGCCAGCAGCTTAGGACTGGCCTATGGCTACACCTTC.

This chain's CDR3 is CATSRDDRGIYQPQHF. CDR3 nucleotide sequence: TGTGCCACCAGCAGAGATGACAGGGGAATTTATCAGCCCCAGCATTTT. V usage is TRBV15 and J usage is TRBJ1-5, with 8 bases that match TRBD1. CDR3 length: 16 amino acids. Germline lookup yields CDR1 LNHNV and CDR2 YYDKDF (reference sequence). V gave up 0 bases and J gave up 5 bases; unmatched junction bases: 6. The full variable domain, in which reference TRBV15 and TRBJ1-5 provide the parts outside the CDR3, is DAMVIQNPRYQVTQFGKPVTLSCSQTLNHNVMYWYQQKSSQAPKLLFHYYDKDFNNEADTPDNFQSRRPNTSFCFLDIRSPGLGDTAMYLCATSRDDRGIYQPQHFGDGTRLSIL.

The chain uses TRBV27 and TRBJ2-5, with TRBD1 matching 12 bases. J gave up 4 bases and V 8 bases, and 8 bases lay outside the gene matches. The CDR3 has 15 residues. Looked up from germline, CDR1 is MNHEY and CDR2 is SMNVEV (reference sequence). CDR3 bases: TGTGCCAGCTCCCGGTGGGGACAGGGGGCAGAGACCCAGTACTTC. Protein sequence: CASSRWGQGAETQYF.

The chain links TRBV5-6 to TRBJ2-3; no definite D call. Germline lookup yields CDR1 SGHDT and CDR2 YYEEEE. V was clipped by 4 bases and J by 0 bases, with 24 bases between them. The CDR3 extends over 19 amino acids. The CDR3 protein is CASSLNPFRIVPSTDTQYF. The CDR3 bases are TGTGCCAGCAGCCTAAATCCTTTCCGTATCGTGCCTAGCACAGATACGCAGTATTTT.

This rearrangement joins TRBV5-8 to TRBJ1-3, with D unresolved. Germline V CDR1 and CDR2: SGHTS, YDEGEE. V was cut by 4 bases and J by 5 bases, with 13 bases left in between. CDR3 length equals 14 residues. CDR3 in amino acids: CASSLPGLRNTIYF. The CDR3 bases are TGTGCCAGCAGCCTGCCCGGACTTCGAAACACCATATATTTT. The full variable domain, completed using reference TRBV5-8 and TRBJ1-3, is EAGVTQSPTHLIKTRGQQATLRCSPISGHTSVYWYQQALGLGLQFLLWYDEGEERNRGNFPPRFSGRQFPNYSSELNVNALELEDSALYLCASSLPGLRNTIYFGEGSWLTVV.

The V gene is TRBV7-3, the J gene TRBJ2-4; D call uncertain. The CDR3 has 18 amino acids. Germline CDR1 reads SGHTA; CDR2 reads FQGTGA. V lost 2 bases and J 1 base, leaving 18 bases between the germline ends. For the CDR3, the DNA is TGTGCCAGCAGCTTACCCTCGGAGCCGGTCAAGGCCAAAAACATTCAGTACTTC. Its translation: CASSLPSEPVKAKNIQYF.

In its sample, this clone was seen a few times. This chain joins TRBV7-2 and TRBJ1-2; 7 bases are shared with TRBD1. Trimming at V came to 4 bases and at J to 1 base, leaving 12 bases not matched to a gene. CDR1 is SGHTA, CDR2 FQGNSA, per germline. This CDR3 region has 17 residues. The chain's CDR3 is CASSWNTGTDSNYGYTF. The DNA for the CDR3 is TGTGCCAGCAGCTGGAATACCGGGACAGACAGTAACTATGGCTACACCTTC.

The rearrangement joins TRBV7-7 to TRBJ2-5; D remains ambiguous. CDR3 length: 13 amino acids. The germline V and J ends were trimmed by 3 bases and 5 bases, with 10 bases remaining between them. Looked up from germline, CDR1 is SSHAT and CDR2 is FNYEAQ (reference sequence). In DNA, the CDR3 is TGTGCCAGCAGCTTTTTTCTGACTGAGACCCAGTACTTC. This translates into CASSFFLTETQYF.

This chain links TRBV7-3 with TRBJ2-3; 9 positions match TRBD1. Germline CDR1 and CDR2: SGHTA and FQGTGA. The CDR3 contains 16 residues. Unmatched junction bases numbered 9, after V lost 4 bases and J lost 4 bases. DNA for the CDR3: TGTGCCAGCAGCTCCCAACCGGGACAGGGAGCAGATACGCAGTATTTT. It encodes CASSSQPGQGADTQYF.

The chain couples TRBV6-5 to TRBJ1-1, with D possibly matching TRBD1 (6 bases). The CDR3 is made up of 14 amino acids. CDR1 is MNHEY and CDR2 is SVGAGI in the germline V gene. V shed 2 bases and J shed 5 bases, with 12 bases lying between them. The CDR3 protein is CASSYGGGETEAFF. The CDR3, as DNA: TGTGCCAGCAGTTACGGAGGGGGGGAAACTGAAGCTTTCTTT.

In its sample, this clone was seen a few times. J is TRBJ1-1 and V is TRBV7-3; D is ambiguous. V was cut by 2 bases and J by 1 base, with 5 bases left in between. This CDR3 is built from 13 residues. Germline V gene sequence: CDR1 SGHTA, CDR2 FQGTGA. CDR3 DNA sequence: TGTGCCAGCAGCTTAGGCCAGAACACTGAAGCTTTCTTT. The encoded protein is CASSLGQNTEAFF.